The following is a T cell receptor (beta chain) sequence with its context. The antigen is unknown. The V and J ends lost 5 bases and 3 bases, in that order; junction bases with no gene match: 3. CDR1 and CDR2 (germline): SNHLY, FYNNEI. The CDR3 extends over 15 amino acids. This entry belongs to a study of cytomegalovirus exposure and HLA in healthy donors. Study conclusions and caveats: Serostatus for CMV was the only available immune exposure information. According to the study, roughly 160 TCR beta chains were cytomegalovirus-associated.

The study ran its PCR with 60 Vbeta and 13 Jbeta primers. The protocol was immunoSEQ multiplex PCR, while the TCRdb copy is restricted to in-frame clones and leaves out a portion. The table has some 180,000 clones, around 75% seen once; the top ten hold 2.9%. Material for sequencing was PBMCs. The V gene is TRBV2, the J gene TRBJ1-5; 11 positions agree with TRBD1. The receptor comes from a male donor in good health and CMV-seronegative. DNA for the CDR3: TGTGCCAGCAGTTGGACAGGGGGCAACAATCAGCCCCAGCATTTT. As protein: CASSWTGGNNQPQHF.